A single sample gave rise to the 27 T cell receptor beta chains below, sequenced in a study of shared clonotypes between healthy human individuals. Sequenced by immunoSEQ multiplex PCR; TCRdb stores in-frame clones only, minus some. The data show about 1.1 million clones, 70% to 80% seen once. Sequencing was carried out using memory CD4+ T cells from PBMCs. Described subset: CD45RA-negative fraction. The receptors here all came from a man in his late teens or twenties in good health. Some clones in this sample may be carry-over from other donors' samples.

The rearrangement links TRBV11-2 to TRBJ2-7, with D tentatively TRBD2 (7 bases). V shed 5 bases and J shed 5 bases, with 19 bases lying between them. In germline, CDR1 is SGHAT, CDR2 FQNNGV. The CDR3 is made up of 15 amino acids. CDR3 sequence reads: CASSRYQTGGDEQYF. The CDR3, as DNA: TGTGCCAGCAGCCGCTACCAGACGGGGGGCGACGAGCAGTACTTC.

Points on this clone: The sample holds other DNA sequences that translate to the same CDR3. The chain recombines TRBV7-2 with TRBJ2-5, with D possibly being TRBD1 or TRBD2 (5 bases each). The CDR3 length is 14 residues. V lost 4 bases, J lost 2 bases, and 11 bases lay in between. Germline values: CDR1 SGHTA, CDR2 FQGNSA. Here the CDR3 reads CASSSPGPQETQYF. The CDR3 region has the DNA TGTGCCAGCAGCTCCCCGGGACCTCAAGAGACCCAGTACTTC.

In DNA, the CDR3 is TGTGCCAGCAGCGTAGACCCGGGGGCGTGGAGGGAAAAACTGTTTTTT. It is translated as CASSVDPGAWREKLFF. The V and J genes are TRBV9 and TRBJ1-4, with a weak D call TRBD1 (6 bases). Trimming pared 0 bases from V and 8 bases from J, leaving 17 bases between. The germline gives CDR1 SGDLS, CDR2 YYNGEE. This CDR3 spans 16 amino acids.

The chain joins TRBV5-6 to TRBJ1-1, with 7 bases aligning to TRBD1. The CDR3 contains 16 residues. J was trimmed by 0 bases and V by 3 bases; bases with no gene match: 8. Germline loops: CDR1 SGHDT, CDR2 YYEEEE. The CDR3 loop reads CASSSGGDAMNTEAFF. The CDR3 nucleotides read TGTGCCAGCAGCTCAGGGGGGGACGCCATGAACACTGAAGCTTTCTTT. Full variable domain (remainder filled in from reference TRBV5-6 and TRBJ1-1): DAGVTQSPTHLIKTRGQQVTLRCSPKSGHDTVSWYQQALGQGPQFIFQYYEEEERQRGNFPDRFSGHQFPNYSSELNVNALLLGDSALYLCASSSGGDAMNTEAFFGQGTRLTVV.

This chain uses TRBV5-4 with TRBJ2-3; D ambiguous. CDR3 length equals 15 residues. The germline gives CDR1 SGHNT, CDR2 YYREEE (reference sequence). The ends were cut back, 3 bases at V and 4 bases at J, with 15 bases in the middle. CDR3 protein: CASSSGGVVADTQYF. CDR3 DNA sequence: TGTGCCAGCAGCTCGGGTGGTGTCGTGGCAGATACGCAGTATTTT.

This chain connects TRBV4-1 to TRBJ1-2; D might be TRBD1 (5 bases). The CDR3 sequence is 17 residues long. CDR1 and CDR2 from the germline V gene are MGHRA and YSYEKL. The V end was cut by 1 base, the J end by 8 bases, with 23 bases between. The CDR3 DNA is TGCGCCAGCAGCCAAGCTCCCAGGGATCCCCCGATTGGGGGCTACACCTTC. Amino acids: CASSQAPRDPPIGGYTF.

The chain combines TRBV28 with TRBJ2-1; D is undetermined. The CDR3 length is 13 residues. V lost 7 bases and J 4 bases, leaving 11 bases between the germline ends. Germline values: CDR1 MDHEN, CDR2 SYDVKM. CDR3 residues: CASTNQAYNEQFF. CDR3 bases: TGTGCCAGCACCAATCAGGCTTACAATGAGCAGTTCTTC.

As for this clone: A junction end diverges from the germline sequence, so it may reflect a read error. The chain is built from TRBV6-1 and TRBJ1-2, with D perhaps TRBD1 (6 bases). Germline CDR1 is MNHNS and CDR2 is SASEGT. The CDR3 consists of 15 residues. CDR3 bases: TGTGCCAGCAGGGAAGGGGGGCCACGATGGGAGGGCTACACCTTC. Translation: CASREGGPRWEGYTF.

V gene TRBV5-4 combines with J gene TRBJ2-5, with D maybe TRBD2 (5 bases). The V and J ends lost 0 bases and 2 bases respectively, with 14 bases between them. The CDR3 runs 16 residues. Germline CDR1 reads SGHNT; CDR2 reads YYREEE (reference sequence). The chain's CDR3 is CASSLGRLSGQETQYF. The DNA for the CDR3 is TGTGCCAGCAGCTTGGGACGGTTAAGCGGTCAAGAGACCCAGTACTTC. Together with reference TRBV5-4 and TRBJ2-5, the CDR3 gives the full variable domain: ETGVTQSPTHLIKTRGQQVTLRCSSQSGHNTVSWYQQALGQGPQFIFQYYREEENGRGNFPPRFSGLQFPNYSSELNVNALELDDSALYLCASSLGRLSGQETQYFGPGTRLLVL.

This clone was seen once. This chain connects TRBV18 to TRBJ1-2, with D possibly being TRBD1 (5 bases). CDR3 length: 15 amino acids. Trimming took off 3 bases at V and 3 bases at J, with 14 bases between the two ends. Germline V CDR1 and CDR2: KGHSH, LQKENI. This chain's CDR3 is CASSPAGPIDYGYTF. Written as DNA, the CDR3 is TGTGCCAGCTCACCCGCGGGACCGATCGACTATGGCTACACCTTC.

This chain connects TRBV19 to TRBJ1-5, with D possibly matching TRBD1 (5 bases). Trimming stripped 1 base from V and 6 bases from J, with 13 bases between. This CDR3 has 15 amino acids. Germline V lookup: CDR1 LNHDA, CDR2 SQIVND (reference sequence). CDR3 amino acids: CASSIVQGEGQPQHF. The CDR3 bases are TGTGCCAGTAGTATAGTTCAGGGTGAGGGTCAGCCCCAGCATTTT.

This chain connects TRBV11-3 to TRBJ2-7; 7 bases align to TRBD2. CDR3 length: 15 amino acids. V lost 1 base to trimming and J lost 0 bases; unmatched junction nucleotides: 3. CDR1 and CDR2 from the germline V gene are SGHNT and YENEEA. The CDR3 nucleotides read TGTGCCAGCAGCTTAGCGGGAGGACTCTCCTACGAGCAGTACTTC. Amino acids: CASSLAGGLSYEQYF.

On this clone itself: In the same sample, other DNA sequences code for this CDR3. The chain employs TRBV19 and TRBJ2-7; TRBD1 aligns across 12 bases. This CDR3 is 15 amino acids long. CDR1 and CDR2 (germline): LNHDA, SQIVND (reference sequence). V was clipped by 5 bases and J by 2 bases; unmatched bases: 4. CDR3: CASSSRDRGPYEQYF. In DNA, the CDR3 is TGTGCCAGTAGTTCCCGGGACAGGGGGCCCTACGAGCAGTACTTC. Complete variable domain (other parts from reference TRBV19 and TRBJ2-7): DGGITQSPKYLFRKEGQNVTLSCEQNLNHDAMYWYRQDPGQGLRLIYYSQIVNDFQKGDIAEGYSVSREKKESFPLTVTSAQKNPTAFYLCASSSRDRGPYEQYFGPGTRLTVT.

The chain combines TRBV5-1 with TRBJ2-5; 13 nucleotides agree with TRBD2. The junction had 9 bases not matched to a gene; V was cut back by 3 bases and J by 4 bases. CDR3 size: 17 residues. Germline V gives CDR1 SGHRS, CDR2 YFSETQ. The CDR3 coding sequence is TGCGCCAGCAGCTCACGAGGACTAGCGGGAGTGGGAGAGACCCAGTACTTC. Protein product: CASSSRGLAGVGETQYF.

The chain employs TRBV7-2 and TRBJ1-5, with 8 positions matching TRBD1. Germline loops: CDR1 SGHTA, CDR2 FQGNSA. Trimming cost V 5 bases and J 3 bases; bases outside gene matches: 3. The CDR3 is 14 amino acids. The CDR3 DNA reads as TGTGCCAGCAGCCGGACAGGGATCAATCAGCCCCAGCATTTT. Translation gives CASSRTGINQPQHF.

V usage is TRBV5-1 and J usage is TRBJ2-1; tentative D call: TRBD2 (5 bases). The CDR3 sequence is 15 residues long. The germline V gene has CDR1 SGHRS and CDR2 YFSETQ. Trimming took 4 bases from V and 2 from J, leaving 13 bases between them. CDR3 amino acids: CASSRRGDTYNEQFF. The CDR3 DNA follows: TGCGCCAGCAGCCGCCGGGGTGACACCTACAATGAGCAGTTCTTC.

This clone showed up just a few times. A far larger clone is just one base off, so this is likely a read error. Other DNA sequences in the sample encode the same CDR3. The chain uses TRBV30 and TRBJ1-3, with D hard to call. From germline, CDR1 is GTSNPN and CDR2 SVGIG (reference sequence). This CDR3 has 13 amino acids. The CDR3 coding sequence is TGTGCCTGCCACCGCGGTTCTGGGAACACCATATATTTT. Its translation is CACHRGSGNTIYF. Full variable domain (missing parts from reference TRBV30 and TRBJ1-3): SQTIHQWPATLVQPVGSPLSLECTVEGTSNPNLYWYRQAAGRGLQLLFYSVGIGQISSEVPQNLSASRPQDRQFILSSKKLLLSDSGFYLCACHRGSGNTIYFGEGSWLTVV.

The chain recombines TRBV7-3 with TRBJ2-1, with 11 nucleotides matching TRBD2. V lost 4 bases, J lost 4 bases, and 9 bases stayed unmatched. Germline CDR1 SGHTA, CDR2 FQGTGA. The CDR3 consists of 17 residues. The CDR3 coding sequence is TGTGCCAGCAGCTCCCAAACCGGGACTAGCGGTTACAATGAGCAGTTCTTC. Protein product: CASSSQTGTSGYNEQFF. Complete variable domain (other parts from reference TRBV7-3 and TRBJ2-1): GAGVSQTPSNKVTEKGKYVELRCDPISGHTALYWYRQSLGQGPEFLIYFQGTGAADDSGLPNDRFFAVRPEGSVSTLKIQRTERGDSAVYLCASSSQTGTSGYNEQFFGPGTRLTVL.

The gene calls are TRBV4-1 and TRBJ2-1, with 7 bases identical to TRBD2. This CDR3 has 15 amino acids. The V gene end was trimmed by 3 bases and the J gene end by 2 bases; junction bases not matched to a gene: 4. Germline V gene sequence: CDR1 MGHRA, CDR2 YSYEKL. CDR3 sequence (DNA): TGCGCCAGCAGCCATCCTAGCGGCCCCTACAATGAGCAGTTCTTC. Its translation is CASSHPSGPYNEQFF.

The V call is TRBV5-1, the J call TRBJ2-3; D ambiguous. Germline V gives CDR1 SGHRS, CDR2 YFSETQ. V was cut by 0 bases and J by 2 bases, with 7 bases left in between. The CDR3 is 14 residues long. For the CDR3, the DNA is TGCGCCAGCAGCTTGGAACGTGACACAGATACGCAGTATTTT. Translating gives CASSLERDTDTQYF.

J is TRBJ2-1 and V is TRBV4-1; D might be TRBD1 (6 bases). Trimming pared 4 bases from V and 2 bases from J, leaving 12 bases between. The CDR3 is made up of 15 amino acids. The germline V gene has CDR1 MGHRA and CDR2 YSYEKL. CDR3 loop: CASSLTGHTYNEQFF. The CDR3 bases are TGCGCCAGCAGCCTGACGGGACACACCTACAATGAGCAGTTCTTC.

This clone came up many times. The chain carries TRBV5-5 and TRBJ1-4; D call uncertain. Trimming left V 0 bases short and J 5 bases short, with 8 bases between. CDR1 is SGHKS, CDR2 YYEKEE, per germline (reference sequence). CDR3 length: 14 amino acids. CDR3 residues: CASSLGFGNEKLFF. The DNA of the CDR3 is TGTGCCAGCAGCTTGGGTTTCGGGAATGAAAAACTGTTTTTT.

The chain recombines TRBV5-1 with TRBJ2-7; 8 nucleotides agree with TRBD1. This CDR3 comprises 14 residues. The J segment lost 5 bases and the V segment lost 2 bases, leaving 6 bases of the junction unmatched. Germline CDR1 is SGHRS and CDR2 is YFSETQ. This chain's CDR3 is CASSFRDRRDEQYF. CDR3 sequence (DNA): TGCGCCAGCAGCTTCCGGGACAGGCGGGACGAGCAGTACTTC.

This clone was recorded once. This chain connects TRBV15 to TRBJ2-2; D might be TRBD2 (6 bases). The length of the CDR3 is 15 residues. Trimming stripped 5 bases from V and 4 bases from J, with 14 bases between. CDR1 and CDR2 (germline): LNHNV, YYDKDF (reference sequence). Written as DNA, the CDR3 is TGTGCCACCAGCCTCGGAGGGTCGGGCACCGGGGAGCTGTTTTTT. Encoded protein: CATSLGGSGTGELFF.

The chain uses TRBV5-1 and TRBJ1-1, with 9 bases that match TRBD1. The CDR3 runs to 13 residues. CDR1 is SGHRS and CDR2 is YFSETQ in the germline V gene. The junction had 4 bases not matched to a gene; V was cut back by 0 bases and J by 10 bases. CDR3 coding DNA: TGCGCCAGCAGCTTGGGGGACAGGGACAGAGCTTTCTTT. Translation gives CASSLGDRDRAFF. Drawing the rest from reference TRBV5-1 and TRBJ1-1, the complete variable domain is KAGVTQTPRYLIKTRGQQVTLSCSPISGHRSVSWYQQTPGQGLQFLFEYFSETQRNKGNFPGRFSGRQFSNSRSEMNVSTLELGDSALYLCASSLGDRDRAFFGQGTRLTVV.

In this sample, this clone turned up once. The rearrangement uses TRBV18 and TRBJ2-1; TRBD1 matches at 10 bases. V gave up 5 bases and J gave up 3 bases; unmatched junction bases: 1. Germline-derived CDR1 and CDR2 are KGHSH and LQKENI. The CDR3 is 14 residues long. CDR3: CASSGDRGYNEQFF. CDR3 nucleotide sequence: TGTGCCAGCTCAGGGGACAGGGGCTACAATGAGCAGTTCTTC. Drawing the rest from reference TRBV18 and TRBJ2-1, the complete variable domain is NAGVMQNPRHLVRRRGQEARLRCSPMKGHSHVYWYRQLPEEGLKFMVYLQKENIIDESGMPKERFSAEFPKEGPSILRIQQVVRGDSAAYFCASSGDRGYNEQFFGPGTRLTVL.

The rearrangement joins TRBV5-1 to TRBJ2-1; D gene ambiguous. Trimming took 4 bases from V and 3 from J, leaving 14 bases between them. Germline CDR1 SGHRS, CDR2 YFSETQ. The CDR3 totals 15 residues. CDR3 amino acids: CASSTISGSYNEQFF. Here the CDR3 DNA reads TGCGCCAGCAGCACTATTAGTGGCAGCTACAATGAGCAGTTCTTC.